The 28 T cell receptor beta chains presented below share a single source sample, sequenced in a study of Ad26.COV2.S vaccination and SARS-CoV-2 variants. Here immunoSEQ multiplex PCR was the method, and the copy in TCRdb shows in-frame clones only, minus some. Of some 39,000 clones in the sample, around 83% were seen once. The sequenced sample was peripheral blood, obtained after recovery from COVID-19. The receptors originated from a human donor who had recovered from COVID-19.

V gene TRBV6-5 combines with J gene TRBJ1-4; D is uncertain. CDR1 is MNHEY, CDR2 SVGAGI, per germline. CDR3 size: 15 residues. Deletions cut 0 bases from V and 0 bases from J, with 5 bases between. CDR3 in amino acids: CASSYSATTNEKLFF. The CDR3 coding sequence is TGTGCCAGCAGTTACTCGGCGACAACTAATGAAAAACTGTTTTTT.

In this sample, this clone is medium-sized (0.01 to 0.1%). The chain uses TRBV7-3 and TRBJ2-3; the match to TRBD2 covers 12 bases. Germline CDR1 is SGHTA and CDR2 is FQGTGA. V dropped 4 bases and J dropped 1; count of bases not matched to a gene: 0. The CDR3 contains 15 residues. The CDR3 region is CASSWTSGGTDTQYF. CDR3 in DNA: TGTGCCAGCAGCTGGACTAGCGGGGGCACAGATACGCAGTATTTT.

The CDR3 bases are TGCGCCAGCAGTTCGGGACAGGGGAACTACGAGCAGTACTTC. This encodes CASSSGQGNYEQYF. This chain links TRBV5-1 with TRBJ2-7; 10 bases are shared with TRBD1. V was pared by 5 bases and J by 3 bases, with 5 bases of the junction left unmatched. Germline-derived CDR1 and CDR2 are SGHRS and YFSETQ. The CDR3 is 14 residues long.

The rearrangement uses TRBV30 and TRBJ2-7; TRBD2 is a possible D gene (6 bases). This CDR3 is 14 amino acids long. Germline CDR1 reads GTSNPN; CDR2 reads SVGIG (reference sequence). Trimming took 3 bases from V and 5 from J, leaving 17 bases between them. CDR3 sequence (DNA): TGTGCCTGGAGCCTAGGAGGGCCCATCAACGAGCAGTACTTC. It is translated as CAWSLGGPINEQYF.

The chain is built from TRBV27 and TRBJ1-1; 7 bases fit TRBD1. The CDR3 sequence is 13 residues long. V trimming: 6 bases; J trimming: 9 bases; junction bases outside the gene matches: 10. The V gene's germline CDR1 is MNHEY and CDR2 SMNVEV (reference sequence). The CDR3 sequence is CASSVSQGSKAFF. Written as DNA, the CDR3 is TGTGCCAGCAGCGTATCACAGGGGAGTAAAGCTTTCTTT.

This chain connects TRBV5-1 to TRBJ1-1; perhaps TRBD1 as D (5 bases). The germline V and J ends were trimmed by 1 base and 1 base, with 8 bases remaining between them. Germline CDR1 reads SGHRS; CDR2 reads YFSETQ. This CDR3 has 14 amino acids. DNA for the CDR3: TGCGCCAGCAGCTTGCGACAGAGGAACACTGAAGCTTTCTTT. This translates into CASSLRQRNTEAFF.

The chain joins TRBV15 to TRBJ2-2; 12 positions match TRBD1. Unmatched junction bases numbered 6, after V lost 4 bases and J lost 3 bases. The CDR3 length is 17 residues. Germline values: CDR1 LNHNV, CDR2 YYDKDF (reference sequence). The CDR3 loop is CATSTGTGGAHTGELFF. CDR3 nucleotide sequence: TGTGCCACCAGCACCGGGACAGGGGGCGCCCACACCGGGGAGCTGTTTTTT.

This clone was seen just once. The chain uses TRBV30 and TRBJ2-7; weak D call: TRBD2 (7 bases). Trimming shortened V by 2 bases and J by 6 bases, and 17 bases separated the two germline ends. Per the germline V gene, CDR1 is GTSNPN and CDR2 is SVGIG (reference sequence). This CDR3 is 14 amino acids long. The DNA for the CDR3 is TGTGCCTGGAGTTCTGGGGGGGCAGGGAGCGAGCAGTACTTC. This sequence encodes CAWSSGGAGSEQYF. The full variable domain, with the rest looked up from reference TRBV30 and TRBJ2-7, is SQTIHQWPATLVQPVGSPLSLECTVEGTSNPNLYWYRQAAGRGLQLLFYSVGIGQISSEVPQNLSASRPQDRQFILSSKKLLLSDSGFYLCAWSSGGAGSEQYFGPGTRLTVT.

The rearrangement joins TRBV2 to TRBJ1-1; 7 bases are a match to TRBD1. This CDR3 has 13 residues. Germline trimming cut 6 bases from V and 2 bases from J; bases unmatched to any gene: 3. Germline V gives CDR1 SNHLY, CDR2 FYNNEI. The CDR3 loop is CASRRDSNTEAFF. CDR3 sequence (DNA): TGTGCCAGCAGGCGGGACAGCAACACTGAAGCTTTCTTT.

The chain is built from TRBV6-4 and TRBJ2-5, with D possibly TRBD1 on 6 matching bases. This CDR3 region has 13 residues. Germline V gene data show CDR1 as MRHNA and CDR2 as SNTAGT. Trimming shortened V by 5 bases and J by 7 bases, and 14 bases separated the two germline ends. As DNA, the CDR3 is TGTGCCAGCAGTCAGGGACAAAGAGGGACCCAGTACTTC. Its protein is CASSQGQRGTQYF.

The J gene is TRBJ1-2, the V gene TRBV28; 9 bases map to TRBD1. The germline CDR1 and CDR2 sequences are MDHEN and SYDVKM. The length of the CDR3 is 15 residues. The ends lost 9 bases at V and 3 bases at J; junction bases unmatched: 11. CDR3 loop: CASFLTGGNDYGYTF. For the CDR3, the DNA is TGTGCCAGTTTCCTAACAGGGGGCAATGACTATGGCTACACCTTC.

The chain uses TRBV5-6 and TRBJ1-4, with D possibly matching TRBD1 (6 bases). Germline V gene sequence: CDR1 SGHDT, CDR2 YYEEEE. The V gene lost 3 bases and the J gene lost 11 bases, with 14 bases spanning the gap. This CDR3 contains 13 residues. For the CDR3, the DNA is TGTGCCAGCAGCTACCCCGGGGGGCTCAAACTGTTTTTT. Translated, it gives CASSYPGGLKLFF. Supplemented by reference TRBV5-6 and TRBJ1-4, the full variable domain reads DAGVTQSPTHLIKTRGQQVTLRCSPKSGHDTVSWYQQALGQGPQFIFQYYEEEERQRGNFPDRFSGHQFPNYSSELNVNALLLGDSALYLCASSYPGGLKLFFGSGTQLSVL.

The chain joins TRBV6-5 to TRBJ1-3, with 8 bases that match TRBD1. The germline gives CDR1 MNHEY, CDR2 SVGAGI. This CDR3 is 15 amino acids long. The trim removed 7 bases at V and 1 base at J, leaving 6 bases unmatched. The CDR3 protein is CASKRTGTSGNTIYF. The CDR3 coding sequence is TGTGCCAGCAAACGGACAGGGACTTCTGGAAACACCATATATTTT.

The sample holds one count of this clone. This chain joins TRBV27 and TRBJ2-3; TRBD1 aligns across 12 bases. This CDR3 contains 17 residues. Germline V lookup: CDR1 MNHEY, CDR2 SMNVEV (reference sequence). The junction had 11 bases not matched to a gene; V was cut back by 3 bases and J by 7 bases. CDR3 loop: CASSFDGTGGLRNTQYF. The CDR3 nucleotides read TGTGCCAGCAGTTTTGACGGGACAGGGGGCTTAAGGAATACGCAGTATTTT.

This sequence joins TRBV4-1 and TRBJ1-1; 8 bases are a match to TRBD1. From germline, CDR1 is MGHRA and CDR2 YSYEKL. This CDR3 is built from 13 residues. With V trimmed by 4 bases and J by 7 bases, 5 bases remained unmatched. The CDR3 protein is CASSLQGAGEAFF. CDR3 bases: TGCGCCAGCAGCCTTCAGGGGGCTGGTGAAGCTTTCTTT.

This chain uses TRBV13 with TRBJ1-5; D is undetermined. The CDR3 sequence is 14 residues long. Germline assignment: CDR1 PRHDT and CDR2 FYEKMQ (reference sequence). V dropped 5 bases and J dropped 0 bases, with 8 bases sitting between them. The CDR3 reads CASSDRYSNQPQHF. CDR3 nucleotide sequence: TGTGCCAGCAGCGACCGATATAGCAATCAGCCCCAGCATTTT.

DNA of the CDR3: TGTGCCAGCAGCTGGGGACTAGCGGGAGTAGTGGGGCAGTACTTC. It is translated as CASSWGLAGVVGQYF. This sequence joins TRBV13 and TRBJ2-7, with 14 positions matching TRBD2. Germline CDR1 PRHDT, CDR2 FYEKMQ (reference sequence). V was pared by 4 bases and J by 9 bases, with 8 bases of the junction left unmatched. This CDR3 has 15 amino acids.

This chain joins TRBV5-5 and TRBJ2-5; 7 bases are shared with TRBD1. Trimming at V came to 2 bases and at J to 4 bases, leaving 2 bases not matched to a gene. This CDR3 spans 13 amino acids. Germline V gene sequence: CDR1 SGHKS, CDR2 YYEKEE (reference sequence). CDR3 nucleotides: TGTGCCAGCAGCTTAACAGGGGTAGAGACCCAGTACTTC. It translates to CASSLTGVETQYF.

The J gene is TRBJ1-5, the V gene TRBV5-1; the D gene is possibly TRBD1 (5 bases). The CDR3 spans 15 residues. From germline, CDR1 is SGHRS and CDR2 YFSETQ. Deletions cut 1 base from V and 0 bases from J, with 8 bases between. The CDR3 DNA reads TGCGCCAGCAGCTTGACAGGTTATAGCAATCAGCCCCAGCATTTT. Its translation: CASSLTGYSNQPQHF.

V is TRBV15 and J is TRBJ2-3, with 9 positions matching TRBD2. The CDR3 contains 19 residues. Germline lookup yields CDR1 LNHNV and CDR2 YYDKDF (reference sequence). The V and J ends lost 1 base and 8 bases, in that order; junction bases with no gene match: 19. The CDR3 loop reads CATSRGSHQSSGVEVTQYF. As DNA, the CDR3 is TGTGCCACCAGCAGAGGTAGTCATCAGTCTAGCGGGGTGGAAGTTACGCAGTATTTT.

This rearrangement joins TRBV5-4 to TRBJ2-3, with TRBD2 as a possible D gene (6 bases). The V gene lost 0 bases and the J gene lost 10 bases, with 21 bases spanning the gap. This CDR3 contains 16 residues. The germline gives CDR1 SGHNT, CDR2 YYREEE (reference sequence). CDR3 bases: TGTGCCAGCAGCTTGGGCTCCTGGGGGGACTCCGCGGCGCAGTATTTT. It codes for CASSLGSWGDSAAQYF.

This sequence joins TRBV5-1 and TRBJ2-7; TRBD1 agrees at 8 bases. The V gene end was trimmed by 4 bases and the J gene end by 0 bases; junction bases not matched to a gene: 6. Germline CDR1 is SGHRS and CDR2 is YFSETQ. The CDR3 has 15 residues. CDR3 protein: CASSLQGGISYEQYF. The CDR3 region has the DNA TGCGCCAGCAGCCTACAGGGGGGAATCTCCTACGAGCAGTACTTC.

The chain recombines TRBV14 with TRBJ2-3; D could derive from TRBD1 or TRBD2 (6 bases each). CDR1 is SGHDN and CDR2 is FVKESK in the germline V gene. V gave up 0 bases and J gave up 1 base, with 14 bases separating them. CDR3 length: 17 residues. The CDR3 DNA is TGTGCCAGCAGCCAAGATCGACGGGGGCACCGCACAGATACGCAGTATTTT. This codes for CASSQDRRGHRTDTQYF.

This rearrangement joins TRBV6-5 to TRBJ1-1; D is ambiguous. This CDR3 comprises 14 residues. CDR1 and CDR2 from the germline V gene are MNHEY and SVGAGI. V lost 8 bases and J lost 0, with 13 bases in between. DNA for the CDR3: TGTGCCAGCGCGGGCTTGCTGGTGAACACTGAAGCTTTCTTT. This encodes CASAGLLVNTEAFF.

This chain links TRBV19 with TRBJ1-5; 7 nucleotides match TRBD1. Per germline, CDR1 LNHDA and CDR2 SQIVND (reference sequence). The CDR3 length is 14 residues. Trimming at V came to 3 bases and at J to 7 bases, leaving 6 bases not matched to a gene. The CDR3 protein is CASSMGQLGQPQHF. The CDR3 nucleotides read TGTGCCAGTAGTATGGGACAGTTGGGGCAGCCCCAGCATTTT.

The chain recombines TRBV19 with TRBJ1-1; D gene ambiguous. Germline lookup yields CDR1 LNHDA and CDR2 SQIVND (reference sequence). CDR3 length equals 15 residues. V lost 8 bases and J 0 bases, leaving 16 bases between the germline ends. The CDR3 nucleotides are TGTGCCAGTCTCCCCTTAAGCAACCTGAACACTGAAGCTTTCTTT. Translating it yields CASLPLSNLNTEAFF.

CDR3 nucleotides: TGCGCCAGCAGCCAAGGGGCAGGGGATGGCTCCTATAATTCACCCCTCCACTTT. It specifies CASSQGAGDGSYNSPLHF. The gene calls are TRBV4-1 and TRBJ1-6, with D possibly matching TRBD1 (6 bases). The ends were cut back, 1 base at V and 0 bases at J, with 13 bases in the middle. The CDR3 runs 18 residues. From germline, CDR1 is MGHRA and CDR2 YSYEKL.

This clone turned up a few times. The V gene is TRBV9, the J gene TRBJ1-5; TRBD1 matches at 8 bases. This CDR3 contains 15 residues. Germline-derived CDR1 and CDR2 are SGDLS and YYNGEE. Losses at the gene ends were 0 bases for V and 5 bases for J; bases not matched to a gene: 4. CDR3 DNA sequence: TGTGCCAGCAGCGTAGGAGGGGACAGGCATCAGCCCCAGCATTTT. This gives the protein CASSVGGDRHQPQHF.